Each of the 5 T cell receptor beta chains below was sequenced from the same sample in a study of T-cell reconstitution after alpha-beta-depleted transplantation in children. As it was prepared, the TCRbeta library received unique molecular identifiers. TCRdb passed the PCR reads through MiXCR, listing each CDR3 protein once. This sample has 100,000 to 120,000 distinct CDR3 sequences, with approximately 10% found just once. Material: PBMCs from the stem cell graft donor, obtained from the stem cell graft. Receptors were obtained from a human donor who donated a stem cell graft to a child with acute lymphoblastic leukemia.

This clonotype showed up many times. This sequence joins TRBV18 and TRBJ2-1; D gene uncertain. Per the germline V gene, CDR1 is KGHSH and CDR2 is LQKENI. The CDR3 runs to 16 residues. The V end was cut by 0 bases, the J end by 0 bases, with 9 bases between. The CDR3: CASSPPGLSSYNEQFF. The CDR3 bases are TGTGCCAGCTCACCACCGGGCCTGAGCTCCTACAATGAGCAGTTCTTC.

Ten or more counts support this clonotype. This chain connects TRBV7-2 to TRBJ1-2; weak D call: TRBD1 (6 bases). Germline CDR1 is SGHTA and CDR2 is FQGNSA. This CDR3 is 14 amino acids long. V lost 2 bases and J 8 bases, leaving 15 bases between the germline ends. This chain's CDR3 is CASSLNPGAWGYTF. The CDR3 region has the DNA TGTGCCAGCAGCTTAAATCCGGGGGCCTGGGGCTACACCTTC.

This clonotype has a count of ten or more. CDR3 DNA sequence: TGTGCCAGCAGTTCCCCGGGACAGGGGAATAATGAGCAGTTCTTC. It specifies CASSSPGQGNNEQFF. The chain uses TRBV12-3 or TRBV12-4 and TRBJ2-1, with 10 bases that match TRBD1. J gave up 7 bases and V 4 bases, and 7 bases lay outside the gene matches. This CDR3 spans 15 amino acids.

This clonotype was detected ten times or more. The chain combines TRBV12-3 or TRBV12-4 with TRBJ2-3, with D unclear. Trimming cost V 4 bases and J 1 base, with 9 bases left between them. The CDR3 loop spans 14 amino acids. This CDR3 reads CASSSLSGTDTQYF. Here the CDR3 DNA reads TGTGCCAGCAGTTCACTTTCAGGCACAGATACGCAGTATTTT.

This clonotype was seen many times. The CDR3: CASRLPGTGTSYEQYF. DNA for the CDR3: TGTGCCAGCAGACTACCCGGGACAGGGACCTCCTACGAGCAGTACTTC. This rearrangement joins TRBV6-5 to TRBJ2-7, with 9 bases matching TRBD1. The CDR3 extends over 16 amino acids. The germline V gene encodes CDR1 MNHEY and CDR2 SVGAGI. V lost 6 bases, J lost 0 bases, and 9 bases stayed unmatched.